Given below is one T cell receptor (beta chain) in context. Its matching antigen is unknown. Germline CDR1 reads ENHRY; CDR2 reads SYGVKD. Trimming removed 6 bases at V and 0 bases at J, with 8 bases between. The CDR3 is 13 amino acids. The sample is drawn from a study of CD8+CD57+ T cells in acquired aplastic anemia. Points from the study as a whole: Patients and controls shared some 29 CD8+ CDR3 sequences, which appeared highly expressed in patients and within their immunodominant clones. Controls and patients did not differ significantly in CD8+ Simpson's diversity.

CDR3 and TCR beta VDJ profiling relied on a genomic DNA template. Via MiXCR, TCRdb re-called the reads, giving one row per CDR3 protein. The sample consists of 150,000 to 200,000 distinct CDR3 sequences, roughly 50% of them appearing once. Flow cytometry had shown expanded CD8+CD57+ cells in the patients chosen for sequencing. Sequenced input: sorted CD4+, CD8+, or CD8+CD57+ T cells (not recorded which) from PBMCs. The receptor comes from a human donor with aplastic anemia. The rearrangement links TRBV10-3 to TRBJ1-1; possible D gene TRBD1, 5 bases. This chain's CDR3 is CAIREQVNTEAFF. The CDR3 coding sequence is TGTGCCATCAGGGAACAGGTGAACACTGAAGCTTTCTTT.